Described below is a single T cell receptor beta chain sequence and its context. Its antigen is unknown. These data originate in a study of T-cell memory formation after mild COVID-19. On the study more broadly: In these data, TCR clusters were largely donor specific.

From germline, CDR1 is SGHAT and CDR2 FQNNGV. Trimming stripped 3 bases from V and 1 base from J, with 10 bases between. The CDR3 sequence is 15 residues long. TCRdb re-derived calls from the 5' RACE reads in MiXCR, one entry per CDR3 protein. Among approximately 480,000 distinct CDR3 sequences, roughly 18% were seen once, and the ten largest hold around 12%. Study findings and constraints: Day 15 to 85 contracting clones showed balanced CD4/CD8; day 15 to 37 expanders favored CD4+. Nothing showed for sure that second-wave clones peaking on day 37 were SARS-CoV-2 specific.

The material sequenced was PBMCs or a T cell subset sorted from them (not recorded which). This TCR derives from an adult woman who had mild COVID-19 (a few samples of this study predate the infection). Cell type and time point are not known. The rearrangement joins TRBV11-2 to TRBJ2-4; TRBD2 might be the D (7 bases). Here the CDR3 reads CASSFGGGAKNIQYF. CDR3 coding DNA: TGTGCCAGCAGCTTTGGGGGGGGCGCCAAAAACATTCAGTACTTC.